This TCR beta chain emerged from a study of beta chain features in type 1 diabetes. General study findings and limits: HLA effects on TCRB rearrangement stayed unresolved here. Compared with healthy donors, patients appeared to share more similar naive, central memory and regulatory TCRB repertoires. Shorter TCRB CDR3s, moderately but significantly so, marked every one of the four CD4+ subsets in Type 1 diabetes patients.

Sequencing targeted expressed TCRB transcripts, as all isolated RNA had been reverse transcribed. Data came from immunoSEQ multiplex PCR; TCRdb stores just in-frame clones and leaves some out. There are about 650,000 clones in the sample; roughly 12% occur only once, and about 0.11% lies in the top ten. This clone was detected only a few times. Its antigen is not identified. Donors contributed one heparinised blood draw apiece, averaging approximately 120 mL. Germline lookup yields CDR1 LGHNA and CDR2 YNFKEQ. The CDR3 sequence is 14 residues long. Trimming shortened V by 1 base and J by 11 bases, and 17 bases separated the two germline ends.

The TCR originated in a man aged 25-45 years with type 1 diabetes. The V call is TRBV4-2, the J call TRBJ1-1; unclear D gene. The sequenced sample was naive CD4+ T cells from blood. CDR3 sequence (DNA): TGTGCCAGCAGCCAAGGAGGAACAGTCCCGGGGGCTTTCTTT. Translation: CASSQGGTVPGAFF.